One and the same sample provided the 21 T cell receptor beta chains below, sequenced in a study of T cells after yellow fever vaccination (dated by TCRdb to between 2018 and 2021). To prepare the library, 5' RACE was applied. The sample was run on an Illumina HiSeq 2500. The public reads were reanalyzed by TCRdb: fastp trimming at Q25, MiXCR alignment, in-frame beta chains only. Each CDR3 protein gets just one entry, which takes the most common genes and DNA from the rows behind it. This sample holds tens of thousands of distinct CDR3 sequences; approximately 12% were observed only once. The biggest ten clones account for 20% to 25% of the sample. Per the publication, the treatment or condition label means: live attenuated yellow fever vaccine strain. The input for sequencing was CD8+ T cells not binding an NS4B(214-222) dextramer, sorted from PBMCs, taken roughly 23 days after the first yellow fever vaccination. Per the publication, the cell subset or site label means: NS4B epitope dextramer-negative CD8 T cells. These receptors originate from a man between 18 and 35 years old who received the YFV17D yellow fever vaccine.

V and J are TRBV24-1 and TRBJ2-3; no definite D call. Germline CDR1 KGHDR, CDR2 SFDVKD. This CDR3 is 15 amino acids long. The germline V and J ends were trimmed by 1 base and 4 bases, with 11 bases remaining between them. The CDR3 bases are TGTGCCACCAGTGATTTTCGGGCTCCCGCAGATACGCAGTATTTT. Protein: CATSDFRAPADTQYF.

A few counts support this clonotype. This chain joins TRBV6-5 and TRBJ2-1; 11 bases are a match to TRBD2. The ends lost 2 bases at V and 0 bases at J; junction bases unmatched: 3. The CDR3 covers 17 residues. Germline CDR1 is MNHEY and CDR2 is SVGAGI. CDR3 coding DNA: TGTGCCAGCAGTTACGGGACTAGCGGAGGCTCCTACAATGAGCAGTTCTTC. This translates into CASSYGTSGGSYNEQFF.

This clonotype was detected only a few times. The chain is built from TRBV7-8 and TRBJ2-1, with 7 bases identical to TRBD2. V lost 2 bases to trimming and J lost 9 bases; unmatched junction nucleotides: 10. The CDR3 consists of 15 residues. Germline lookup yields CDR1 SGHVS and CDR2 FQNEAQ. The CDR3 DNA is TGTGCCAGCAGCTTAAAGGGGTGGGGGGGAAGTGAGCAGTTCTTC. Its protein is CASSLKGWGGSEQFF.

The chain has TRBV20-1 and TRBJ2-1; D is possibly TRBD2 (6 bases). The V end lost 5 bases, the J end lost 6 bases, and 20 bases lay between the germline ends. Per the germline V gene, CDR1 is DFQATT and CDR2 is SNEGSKA (reference sequence). The CDR3 spans 15 residues. The CDR3 coding sequence is TGCAGTGCTCTAGTGGAGGGCTACGGAAGCAATGAGCAGTTCTTC. Translated: CSALVEGYGSNEQFF.

This chain's CDR3 is CASSQGLALPGDTQYF. In nucleotides, the CDR3 is TGCGCCAGCAGCCAGGGACTAGCGTTACCAGGGGATACGCAGTATTTT. The J gene is TRBJ2-3, the V gene TRBV4-1, with 10 bases identical to TRBD2. Losses at the gene ends were 3 bases for V and 6 bases for J; bases not matched to a gene: 9. This CDR3 has 16 residues. Germline loops: CDR1 MGHRA, CDR2 YSYEKL.

This clonotype occurred a few times. In DNA form, the CDR3 reads TGTGCCAGCAGTTCCTACGAAGCTAACTATGGCTACACCTTC. Translating it yields CASSSYEANYGYTF. The gene calls are TRBV27 and TRBJ1-2; D is undetermined. Germline values: CDR1 MNHEY, CDR2 SMNVEV (reference sequence). Trimming stripped 4 bases from V and 0 bases from J, with 9 bases between. The CDR3 sequence is 14 residues long.

This clonotype was observed a handful of times. J is TRBJ2-3 and V is TRBV24-1; D gene uncertain. The germline gives CDR1 KGHDR, CDR2 SFDVKD. The V and J ends lost 6 bases and 3 bases respectively, with 9 bases between them. CDR3 length: 13 residues. CDR3 DNA sequence: TGTGCCACCAGTCCCGACCCTACAGATACGCAGTATTTT. Translated, it gives CATSPDPTDTQYF.

The chain couples TRBV7-9 to TRBJ2-5; 10 nucleotides align to TRBD1. The germline gives CDR1 SEHNR, CDR2 FQNEAQ (reference sequence). V was pared by 5 bases and J by 5 bases, with 11 bases of the junction left unmatched. The CDR3 totals 16 residues. CDR3 sequence (DNA): TGTGCCAGCAGCCCCGGGACAGGGGAACAATGGGAGACCCAGTACTTC. Its translation: CASSPGTGEQWETQYF.

The table lists this clonotype with a few counts. The CDR3 loop is CASSFGLSSLGANVLTF. CDR3 bases: TGCGCCAGCAGCTTTGGACTATCCTCCCTAGGGGCCAACGTCCTGACTTTC. The rearrangement links TRBV5-1 to TRBJ2-6; D may be TRBD2 (6 bases). The CDR3 is 17 amino acids. Trimming left V 2 bases short and J 4 bases short, with 16 bases between. Germline V lookup: CDR1 SGHRS, CDR2 YFSETQ.

The chain carries TRBV7-9 and TRBJ2-5; D uncertain. CDR1 is SEHNR and CDR2 is FQNEAQ in the germline V gene (reference sequence). The length of the CDR3 is 12 residues. V was shortened by 1 base and J by 5 bases, with 5 bases between the two germline ends. The CDR3 region is CASSLGIETQYF. The CDR3 nucleotides read TGTGCCAGCAGCTTAGGGATCGAGACCCAGTACTTC.

This clonotype was counted between two and nine times. The chain couples TRBV6-5 to TRBJ2-3; D perhaps matches TRBD2 (5 bases). The CDR3 is 16 residues long. V was trimmed by 0 bases and J by 2 bases, leaving 12 bases between them. Germline lookup yields CDR1 MNHEY and CDR2 SVGAGI. This CDR3 is CASSYSGLAHTDTQYF. The DNA for the CDR3 is TGTGCCAGCAGTTACTCCGGGCTAGCCCACACAGATACGCAGTATTTT.

This clonotype was counted between two and nine times. The chain is built from TRBV7-6 and TRBJ2-2; 7 positions match TRBD1. Germline-derived CDR1 and CDR2 are SGHVS and FNYEAQ. The CDR3 consists of 13 residues. Trimming removed 1 base from V and 7 bases from J; junction bases left unmatched: 0. The CDR3 nucleotides are TGTGCCAGCAGCTTAGACAGGGGCGGGGAGCTGTTTTTT. It translates to CASSLDRGGELFF. The whole variable domain, filled in from reference TRBV7-6 and TRBJ2-2, reads GAGVSQSPRYKVTKRGQDVALRCDPISGHVSLYWYRQALGQGPEFLTYFNYEAQQDKSGLPNDRFSAERPEGSISTLTIQRTEQRDSAMYRCASSLDRGGELFFGEGSRLTVL.

This clonotype was recorded many times. This chain uses TRBV10-3 with TRBJ2-6; TRBD1 is a possible D gene (5 bases). Germline V gene data show CDR1 as ENHRY and CDR2 as SYGVKD. The CDR3 length is 16 residues. Trimming removed 6 bases from V and 0 bases from J, with 12 bases in between. Here the CDR3 DNA reads TGTGCCATCAGACCGACAGAAAGCTCTGGGGCCAACGTCCTGACTTTC. It yields the protein CAIRPTESSGANVLTF.

The CDR3 is CASSQGSSGANTGELFF. The CDR3 DNA reads TGCGCCAGCAGCCAGGGGTCCTCGGGGGCGAACACCGGGGAGCTGTTTTTT. The J gene is TRBJ2-2, the V gene TRBV4-1; D is possibly TRBD2 (6 bases). Germline CDR1 and CDR2: MGHRA and YSYEKL. The CDR3 runs 17 residues. Trimming took off 3 bases at V and 0 bases at J, with 14 bases between the two ends.

The chain recombines TRBV6-2 or TRBV6-3 with TRBJ2-1; D is uncertain. Trimming took 0 bases from V and 0 from J, leaving 6 bases between them. The CDR3 is made up of 15 amino acids. The germline V gene encodes CDR1 MNHEY and CDR2 SVGEGT. CDR3: CASSYSGSSYNEQFF. The DNA of the CDR3 is TGTGCCAGCAGTTACTCGGGTAGCTCCTACAATGAGCAGTTCTTC.

This clonotype turned up a few times. The chain joins TRBV27 to TRBJ2-7; D possibly uses TRBD1 or TRBD2 (5 bases each). The germline V gene has CDR1 MNHEY and CDR2 SMNVEV (reference sequence). V lost 6 bases and J 2 bases, leaving 20 bases between the germline ends. The CDR3 covers 16 residues. This CDR3 reads CASSPQLGTFAYEQYF. The CDR3 DNA reads as TGTGCCAGCAGCCCCCAACTGGGGACGTTCGCCTACGAGCAGTACTTC.

The rearrangement links TRBV11-2 to TRBJ2-5; 7 bases map to TRBD1. This CDR3 has 15 residues. Trimming removed 4 bases from V and 5 bases from J; junction bases left unmatched: 10. Germline V lookup: CDR1 SGHAT, CDR2 FQNNGV. CDR3 protein: CASSSGQRGGETQYF. The CDR3 DNA is TGTGCCAGCAGCTCGGGACAGAGAGGGGGCGAGACCCAGTACTTC.

This clonotype was detected only once. This chain connects TRBV7-2 to TRBJ2-7; D is uncertain. V was trimmed by 4 bases and J by 6 bases, leaving 16 bases between them. CDR1 SGHTA and CDR2 FQGNSA come from the germline V gene. CDR3 length: 14 amino acids. CDR3: CASSSPGPAPEQYF. The CDR3 nucleotides are TGTGCCAGCAGCTCCCCCGGACCGGCCCCCGAGCAGTACTTC. Variable domain in full (rest from reference TRBV7-2 and TRBJ2-7): GAGVSQSPSNKVTEKGKDVELRCDPISGHTALYWYRQSLGQGLEFLIYFQGNSAPDKSGLPSDRFSAERTGGSVSTLTIQRTQQEDSAVYLCASSSPGPAPEQYFGPGTRLTVT.

This chain connects TRBV7-8 to TRBJ1-1; no reliable D call. Trimming took 5 bases from V and 0 from J, leaving 13 bases between them. Germline assignment: CDR1 SGHVS and CDR2 FQNEAQ. This CDR3 comprises 15 residues. For the CDR3, the DNA is TGTGCCAGCAGCCCATACCTTCTGATGAACACTGAAGCTTTCTTT. It translates to CASSPYLLMNTEAFF.

The rearrangement links TRBV28 to TRBJ2-3; 9 bases are a match to TRBD2. The CDR3 consists of 15 residues. J gave up 2 bases and V 2 bases, and 2 bases lay outside the gene matches. Per the germline V gene, CDR1 is MDHEN and CDR2 is SYDVKM. The CDR3 DNA sequence: TGTGCCAGCAGTTTAGCGGGGGGGCACACAGATACGCAGTATTTT. Its translation: CASSLAGGHTDTQYF.

This clonotype has a handful of counts. This rearrangement joins TRBV3-1 to TRBJ2-2, with D unresolved. CDR1 and CDR2 (germline): LGHDT, YNNKEL (reference sequence). V was trimmed by 1 base and J by 9 bases, leaving 12 bases between them. CDR3 length: 14 residues. CDR3 sequence (DNA): TGTGCCAGCAGCCAAGGCCGGGTCCAACGGGAGCTGTTTTTT. It encodes CASSQGRVQRELFF.